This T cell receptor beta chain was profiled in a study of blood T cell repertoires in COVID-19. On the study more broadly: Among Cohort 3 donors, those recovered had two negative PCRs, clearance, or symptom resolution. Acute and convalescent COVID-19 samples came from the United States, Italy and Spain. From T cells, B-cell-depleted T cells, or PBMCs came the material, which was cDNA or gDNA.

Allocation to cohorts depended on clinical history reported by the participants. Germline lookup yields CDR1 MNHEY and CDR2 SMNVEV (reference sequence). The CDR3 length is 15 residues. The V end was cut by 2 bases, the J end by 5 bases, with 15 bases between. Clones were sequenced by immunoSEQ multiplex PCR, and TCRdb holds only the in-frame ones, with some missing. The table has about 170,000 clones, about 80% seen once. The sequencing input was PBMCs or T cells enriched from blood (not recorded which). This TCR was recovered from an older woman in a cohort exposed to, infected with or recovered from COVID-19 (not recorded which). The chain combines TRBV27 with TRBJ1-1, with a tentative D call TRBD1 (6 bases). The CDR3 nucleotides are TGTGCCAGCAGTTTAGACAGGATACCTTGGACTGAAGCTTTCTTT. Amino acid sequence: CASSLDRIPWTEAFF.